The clone carrying this T cell receptor (beta chain) showed up many times. Amplifying from RNA transcripts, the study obtained TCR beta CDR3 regions. Scientists carried out first-round RT-PCR using HTBI primers and then a second-round multiplex PCR. Via MiXCR, TCRdb re-called the multiplex PCR reads, giving one row per CDR3 protein. The data show around 400,000 distinct CDR3 sequences, with roughly 21% seen just once and 2.5% to 3.5% held by the top ten. The data are from a study of Graves' ophthalmopathy and Graves' hyperthyroidism. The CDR3 runs to 16 residues. Germline-derived CDR1 and CDR2 are SNHLY and FYNNEI. With 4 bases removed from V and 2 bases from J, the gap between germline ends came to 17 bases.

The rearrangement uses TRBV2 and TRBJ2-5; the D call may be TRBD1 or TRBD2 (5 bases each). Source material: peripheral blood. The TCR was taken from a woman between 18 and 29 years old with stable Graves' hyperthyroidism. CDR3 residues: CASSADRGAQQETQYF. CDR3 DNA: TGTGCCAGCAGTGCCGATCGAGGGGCACAACAAGAGACCCAGTACTTC.